Below, 15 T cell receptor beta chains from the same sample are listed, as sequenced in a study of T-cell memory formation after mild COVID-19. Using its own MiXCR run on the 5' RACE reads, TCRdb lists one record per CDR3 protein. Of more than 250,000 distinct CDR3 sequences in the sample, over 15% were seen once. Sequencing input: PBMCs or a T cell subset sorted from them (not recorded which). These receptors all stem from a young man who had mild COVID-19 (a few samples of this study predate the infection). Cell type and time point are not known.

The chain's CDR3 is CAISVIAPGNTIYF. As DNA, the CDR3 is TGTGCCATCAGTGTGATAGCTCCTGGAAACACCATATATTTT. This chain links TRBV10-3 with TRBJ1-3; no firm D call. This CDR3 spans 14 amino acids. The germline V gene encodes CDR1 ENHRY and CDR2 SYGVKD. Trimming left V 4 bases short and J 2 bases short, with 9 bases between.

The gene calls are TRBV4-1 and TRBJ1-5; D unresolved. V gave up 0 bases and J gave up 7 bases, with 22 bases separating them. Germline V gene sequence: CDR1 MGHRA, CDR2 YSYEKL. The CDR3 runs 18 residues. This CDR3 is CASSQEWSPSLREQPQHF. The CDR3 bases are TGCGCCAGCAGCCAAGAATGGTCGCCGTCGTTACGGGAGCAGCCCCAGCATTTT.

This chain joins TRBV7-2 and TRBJ1-1; D gene uncertain. The CDR3 has 15 amino acids. From germline, CDR1 is SGHTA and CDR2 FQGNSA. V was cut by 1 base and J by 0 bases, with 9 bases left in between. The CDR3 protein is CASSLVGQMNTEAFF. The CDR3 bases are TGTGCCAGCAGCTTAGTAGGTCAGATGAACACTGAAGCTTTCTTT.

The rearrangement uses TRBV5-6 and TRBJ2-2; D is possibly TRBD1 (6 bases). The V gene lost 4 bases and the J gene lost 3 bases, with 10 bases spanning the gap. CDR1 and CDR2 from the germline V gene are SGHDT and YYEEEE. The CDR3 covers 14 residues. The CDR3 reads CASSTDRYTGELFF. DNA for the CDR3: TGTGCCAGCAGCACAGACAGGTACACCGGGGAGCTGTTTTTT.

This clonotype was detected a few times. This sequence joins TRBV25-1 and TRBJ1-1, with unresolved D. The CDR3 totals 14 residues. Germline V lookup: CDR1 MGHDK, CDR2 SYGVNS. V gave up 6 bases and J gave up 0 bases, with 11 bases separating them. The CDR3: CASRPDGLNTEAFF. CDR3 DNA: TGTGCCAGCAGACCCGACGGACTGAACACTGAAGCTTTCTTT.

V usage is TRBV6-5 and J usage is TRBJ1-4; D is undetermined. Trimming removed 0 bases at V and 0 bases at J, with 11 bases between. This CDR3 has 17 amino acids. CDR1 and CDR2 (germline): MNHEY, SVGAGI. The DNA of the CDR3 is TGTGCCAGCAGTTACTCTATGGGTACCGCAACTAATGAAAAACTGTTTTTT. Translating it yields CASSYSMGTATNEKLFF.

This clonotype occurred a few times. The chain uses TRBV6-1 and TRBJ2-7, with a possible D match to TRBD2 (5 bases). The CDR3 consists of 15 residues. Germline V gene lookup returns CDR1 MNHNS and CDR2 SASEGT. V was shortened by 0 bases and J by 3 bases, with 12 bases between the two germline ends. The CDR3, as DNA: TGTGCCAGCAGTGAAGCCCGGTCGGGGTACTACGAGCAGTACTTC. It is translated as CASSEARSGYYEQYF.

The CDR3 spells CASSIYGQHQPQHF. In nucleotides, the CDR3 is TGTGCCAGTAGTATTTACGGACAGCATCAGCCCCAGCATTTT. J is TRBJ1-5 and V is TRBV19; D might be TRBD1 (6 bases). There are 14 residues in the CDR3. Trimming left V 3 bases short and J 5 bases short, with 11 bases between. Germline values: CDR1 LNHDA, CDR2 SQIVND (reference sequence).

The V call is TRBV7-8, the J call TRBJ1-1; D unresolved. The germline V gene has CDR1 SGHVS and CDR2 FQNEAQ. The CDR3 has 14 residues. The ends were cut back, 1 base at V and 4 bases at J, with 10 bases in the middle. The chain's CDR3 is CASSLGVFSTEAFF. The CDR3 coding sequence is TGTGCCAGCAGCTTAGGTGTATTTAGCACTGAAGCTTTCTTT.

Only a few counts were recorded for this clonotype. The V gene is TRBV11-2, the J gene TRBJ2-3, with D possibly called TRBD1 or TRBD2 (5 bases each). Looked up from germline, CDR1 is SGHAT and CDR2 is FQNNGV. V was clipped by 5 bases and J by 2 bases, with 23 bases between them. The CDR3 has 18 amino acids. The DNA for the CDR3 is TGTGCCAGCAGCCCTCGTTCGGGGCGTCGTCTCATCACAGATACGCAGTATTTT. The encoded protein is CASSPRSGRRLITDTQYF.

This clonotype has only a few counts. CDR3 protein: CASSQEGGPSPDTQYF. CDR3 bases: TGCGCCAGCAGCCAAGAAGGTGGCCCAAGTCCAGATACGCAGTATTTT. This chain uses TRBV4-1 with TRBJ2-3; D gene ambiguous. Trimming stripped 0 bases from V and 4 bases from J, with 14 bases between. The germline V gene has CDR1 MGHRA and CDR2 YSYEKL. The CDR3 loop spans 16 amino acids.

The chain joins TRBV29-1 to TRBJ2-7; TRBD1 is a possible D gene (6 bases). CDR3 length equals 11 residues. Trimming stripped 4 bases from V and 5 bases from J, with 9 bases between. Germline V gene sequence: CDR1 SQVTM, CDR2 ANQGSEA. The CDR3 reads CSVARGNEQYV. The CDR3 DNA sequence: TGCAGCGTTGCCAGGGGAAACGAGCAGTACGTC.

This clonotype was seen only a few times. The chain joins TRBV11-3 to TRBJ2-2; D unresolved. The CDR3 is 13 residues long. Looked up from germline, CDR1 is SGHNT and CDR2 is YENEEA. V was clipped by 0 bases and J by 5 bases, with 4 bases between them. CDR3 protein: CASSLDLTGELFF. The CDR3 coding sequence is TGTGCCAGCAGCTTAGATCTAACCGGGGAGCTGTTTTTT.

The chain links TRBV4-1 to TRBJ2-1; the D is unclear. CDR1 is MGHRA and CDR2 is YSYEKL in the germline V gene. This CDR3 region has 15 residues. V was clipped by 1 base and J by 2 bases, with 9 bases between them. CDR3 residues: CASSQAPITYNEQFF. As DNA, the CDR3 is TGCGCCAGCAGCCAAGCCCCTATCACCTACAATGAGCAGTTCTTC.

This clonotype was seen a handful of times. The rearrangement uses TRBV9 and TRBJ1-2; D might be TRBD1 (6 bases). The germline V gene has CDR1 SGDLS and CDR2 YYNGEE. The CDR3 extends over 16 amino acids. Trimming pared 4 bases from V and 4 bases from J, leaving 20 bases between. The DNA for the CDR3 is TGTGCCAGCAGCCCCTCAGTGGGACACGGGGGCTATGGCTACACCTTC. Translated, it gives CASSPSVGHGGYGYTF.